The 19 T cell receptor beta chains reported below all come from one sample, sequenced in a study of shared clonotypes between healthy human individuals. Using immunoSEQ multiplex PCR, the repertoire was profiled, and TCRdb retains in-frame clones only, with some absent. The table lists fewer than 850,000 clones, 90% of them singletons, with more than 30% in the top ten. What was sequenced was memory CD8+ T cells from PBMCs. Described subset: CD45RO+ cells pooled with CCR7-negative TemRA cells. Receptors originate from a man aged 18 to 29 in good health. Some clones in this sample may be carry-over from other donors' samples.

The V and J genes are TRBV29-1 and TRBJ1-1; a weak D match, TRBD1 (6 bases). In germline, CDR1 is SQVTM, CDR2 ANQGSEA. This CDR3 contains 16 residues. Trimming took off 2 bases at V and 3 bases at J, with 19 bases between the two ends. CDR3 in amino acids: CSVEPRAGETYTEAFF. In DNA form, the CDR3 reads TGCAGCGTTGAACCTAGGGCAGGGGAAACCTACACTGAAGCTTTCTTT.

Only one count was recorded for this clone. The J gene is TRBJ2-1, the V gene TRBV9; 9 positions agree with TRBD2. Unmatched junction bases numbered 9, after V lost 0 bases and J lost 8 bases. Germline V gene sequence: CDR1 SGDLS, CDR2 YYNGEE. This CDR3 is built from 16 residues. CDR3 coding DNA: TGTGCCAGCAGCGTAGTTGCGGGAGGGCCTTCTGATGAGCAGTTCTTC. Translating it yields CASSVVAGGPSDEQFF.

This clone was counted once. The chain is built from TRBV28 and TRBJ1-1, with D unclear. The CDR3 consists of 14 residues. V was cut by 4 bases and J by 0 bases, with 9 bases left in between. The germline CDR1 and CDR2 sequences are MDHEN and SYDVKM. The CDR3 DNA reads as TGTGCCAGCAGTTCGGGGTTCATGAACACTGAAGCTTTCTTT. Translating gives CASSSGFMNTEAFF.

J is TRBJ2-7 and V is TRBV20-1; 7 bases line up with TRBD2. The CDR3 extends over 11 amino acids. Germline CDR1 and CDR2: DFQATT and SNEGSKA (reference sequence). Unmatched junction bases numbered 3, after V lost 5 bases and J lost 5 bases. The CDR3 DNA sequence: TGCAGTGCTCTCGGGGGGAACGAGCAGTACTTC. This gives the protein CSALGGNEQYF.

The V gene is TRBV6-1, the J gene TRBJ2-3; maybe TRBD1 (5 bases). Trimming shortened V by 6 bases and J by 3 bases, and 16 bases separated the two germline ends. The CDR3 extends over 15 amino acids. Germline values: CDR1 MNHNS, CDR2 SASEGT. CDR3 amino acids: CASRRARQGTDTQYF. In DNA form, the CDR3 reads TGTGCCAGCAGGAGAGCCCGCCAGGGTACAGATACGCAGTATTTT.

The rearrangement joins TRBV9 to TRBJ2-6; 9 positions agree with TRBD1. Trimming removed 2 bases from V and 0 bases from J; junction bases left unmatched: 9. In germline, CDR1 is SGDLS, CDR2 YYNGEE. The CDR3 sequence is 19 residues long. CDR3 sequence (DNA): TGTGCCAGCAGCGTCGGACAGGGGACTACTCGCTCTGGGGCCAACGTCCTGACTTTC. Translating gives CASSVGQGTTRSGANVLTF.

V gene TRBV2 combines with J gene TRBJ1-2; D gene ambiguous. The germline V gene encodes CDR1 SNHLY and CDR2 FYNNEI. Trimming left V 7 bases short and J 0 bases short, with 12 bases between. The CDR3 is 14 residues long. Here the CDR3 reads CASTLPVANYGYTF. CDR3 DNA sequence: TGTGCCAGCACCCTCCCCGTAGCTAACTATGGCTACACCTTC.

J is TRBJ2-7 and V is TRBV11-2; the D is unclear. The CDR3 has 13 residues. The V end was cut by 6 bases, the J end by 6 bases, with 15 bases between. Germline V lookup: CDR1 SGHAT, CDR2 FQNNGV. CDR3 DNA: TGTGCCAGCAGACATTCTGGTCGATTCGAGCAGTACTTC. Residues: CASRHSGRFEQYF. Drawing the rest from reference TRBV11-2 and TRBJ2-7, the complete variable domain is EAGVAQSPRYKIIEKRQSVAFWCNPISGHATLYWYQQILGQGPKLLIQFQNNGVVDDSQLPKDRFSAERLKGVDSTLKIQPAKLEDSAVYLCASRHSGRFEQYFGPGTRLTVT.

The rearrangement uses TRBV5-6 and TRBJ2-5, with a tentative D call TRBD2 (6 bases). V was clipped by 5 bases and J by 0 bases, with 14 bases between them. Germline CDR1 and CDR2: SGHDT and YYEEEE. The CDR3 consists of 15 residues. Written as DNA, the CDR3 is TGTGCCAGCAGGTATGCCGCGGGGCACCAAGAGACCCAGTACTTC. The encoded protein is CASRYAAGHQETQYF.

The CDR3 is CASSFSEGPYGYTF. In DNA form, the CDR3 reads TGTGCCAGCAGTTTTAGTGAGGGTCCTTATGGCTACACCTTC. This chain uses TRBV28 with TRBJ1-2; D call uncertain. CDR1 is MDHEN and CDR2 is SYDVKM in the germline V gene. Trimming removed 3 bases at V and 5 bases at J, with 13 bases between. This CDR3 has 14 amino acids.

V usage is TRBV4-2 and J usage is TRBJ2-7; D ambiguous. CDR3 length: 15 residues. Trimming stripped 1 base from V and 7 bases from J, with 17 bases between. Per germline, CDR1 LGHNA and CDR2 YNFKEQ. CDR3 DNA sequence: TGTGCCAGCAGCCAAGTACTCGCCCTGAACGAGGAGCAGTACTTC. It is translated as CASSQVLALNEEQYF.

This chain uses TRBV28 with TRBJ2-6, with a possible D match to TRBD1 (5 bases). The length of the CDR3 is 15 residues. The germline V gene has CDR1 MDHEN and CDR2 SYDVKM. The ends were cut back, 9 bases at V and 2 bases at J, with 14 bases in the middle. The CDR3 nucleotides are TGTGCCAGTGGATTTGACAGAACTGGGGCCAACGTCCTGACTTTC. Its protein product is CASGFDRTGANVLTF.

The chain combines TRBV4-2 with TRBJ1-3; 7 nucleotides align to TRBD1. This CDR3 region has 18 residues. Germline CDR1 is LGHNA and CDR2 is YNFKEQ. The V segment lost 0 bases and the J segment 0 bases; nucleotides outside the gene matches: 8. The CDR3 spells CASSQDPTGLYSGNTIYF. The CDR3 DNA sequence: TGTGCCAGCAGCCAAGATCCGACAGGGCTATACTCTGGAAACACCATATATTTT.

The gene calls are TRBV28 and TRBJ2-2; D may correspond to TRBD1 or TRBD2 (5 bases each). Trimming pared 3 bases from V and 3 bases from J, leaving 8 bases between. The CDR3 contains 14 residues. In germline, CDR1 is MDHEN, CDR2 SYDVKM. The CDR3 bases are TGTGCCAGCAGTTTGGGACGGTACACCGGGGAGCTGTTTTTT. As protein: CASSLGRYTGELFF.

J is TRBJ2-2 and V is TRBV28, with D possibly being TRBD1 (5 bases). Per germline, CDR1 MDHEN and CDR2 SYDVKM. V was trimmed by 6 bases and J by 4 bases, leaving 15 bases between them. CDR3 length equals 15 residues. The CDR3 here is CASRSPRRATGELFF. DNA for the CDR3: TGTGCCAGCAGATCCCCTCGCAGGGCCACCGGGGAGCTGTTTTTT.

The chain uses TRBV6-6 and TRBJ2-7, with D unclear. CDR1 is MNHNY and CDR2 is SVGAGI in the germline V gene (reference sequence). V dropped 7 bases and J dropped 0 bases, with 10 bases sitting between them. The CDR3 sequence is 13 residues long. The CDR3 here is CASTSPSSYEQYF. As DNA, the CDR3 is TGTGCCAGCACTTCTCCGAGCTCCTACGAGCAGTACTTC.

The CDR3 region has the DNA TGTGCCACCGGGGGTCGTTTGAGTCGGCCCCAGCATTTT. Its protein is CATGGRLSRPQHF. The chain combines TRBV19 with TRBJ1-5, with D tentatively TRBD1 (5 bases). Per the germline V gene, CDR1 is LNHDA and CDR2 is SQIVND (reference sequence). The CDR3 runs to 13 residues. V was shortened by 10 bases and J by 9 bases, with 19 bases between the two germline ends.

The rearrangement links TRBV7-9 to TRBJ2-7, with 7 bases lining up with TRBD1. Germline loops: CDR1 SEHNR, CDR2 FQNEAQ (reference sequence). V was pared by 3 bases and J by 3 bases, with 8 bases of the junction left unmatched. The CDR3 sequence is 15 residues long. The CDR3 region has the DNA TGTGCCAGCAGCTTGGGACAGTCATCCCTCTACGAGCAGTACTTC. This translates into CASSLGQSSLYEQYF.

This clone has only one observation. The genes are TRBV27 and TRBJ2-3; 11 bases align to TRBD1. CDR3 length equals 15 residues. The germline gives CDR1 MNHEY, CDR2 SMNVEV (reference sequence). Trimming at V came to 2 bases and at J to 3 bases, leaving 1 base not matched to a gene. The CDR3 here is CASSLRDRGTDTQYF. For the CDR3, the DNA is TGTGCCAGCAGTTTAAGGGACAGGGGGACAGATACGCAGTATTTT.